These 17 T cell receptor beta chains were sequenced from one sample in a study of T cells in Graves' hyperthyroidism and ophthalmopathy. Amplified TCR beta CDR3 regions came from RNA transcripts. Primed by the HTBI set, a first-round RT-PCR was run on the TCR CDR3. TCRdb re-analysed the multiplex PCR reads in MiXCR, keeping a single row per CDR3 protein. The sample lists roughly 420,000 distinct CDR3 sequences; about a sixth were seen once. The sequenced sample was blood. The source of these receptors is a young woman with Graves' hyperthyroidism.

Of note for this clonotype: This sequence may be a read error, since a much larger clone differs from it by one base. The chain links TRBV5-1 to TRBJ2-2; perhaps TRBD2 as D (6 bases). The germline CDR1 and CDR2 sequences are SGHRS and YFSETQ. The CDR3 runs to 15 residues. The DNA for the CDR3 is TGCGCCAGCAGCATCGCCAGTCAGAACACCGGGGGGCTGTTTTTT. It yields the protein CASSIASQNTGGLFF.

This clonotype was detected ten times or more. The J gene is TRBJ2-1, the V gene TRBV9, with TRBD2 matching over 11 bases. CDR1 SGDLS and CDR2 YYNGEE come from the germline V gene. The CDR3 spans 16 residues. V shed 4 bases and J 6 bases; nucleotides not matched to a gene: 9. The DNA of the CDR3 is TGTGCCAGCAGCCCCTTTAGCGGGAGGGATGCCAATGAGCAGTTCTTC. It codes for CASSPFSGRDANEQFF.

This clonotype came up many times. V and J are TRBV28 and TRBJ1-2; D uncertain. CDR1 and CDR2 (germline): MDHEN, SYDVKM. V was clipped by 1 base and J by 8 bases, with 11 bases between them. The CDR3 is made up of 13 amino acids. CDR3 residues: CASSLYSISGYTF. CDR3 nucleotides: TGTGCCAGCAGTTTATACTCTATTTCGGGCTACACCTTC.

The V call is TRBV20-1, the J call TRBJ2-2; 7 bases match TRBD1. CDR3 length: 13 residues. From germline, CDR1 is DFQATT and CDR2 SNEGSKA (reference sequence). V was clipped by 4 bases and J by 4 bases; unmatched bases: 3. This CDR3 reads CSAKRQGTGELFF. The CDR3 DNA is TGCAGTGCTAAGCGACAGGGCACCGGGGAGCTGTTTTTT.

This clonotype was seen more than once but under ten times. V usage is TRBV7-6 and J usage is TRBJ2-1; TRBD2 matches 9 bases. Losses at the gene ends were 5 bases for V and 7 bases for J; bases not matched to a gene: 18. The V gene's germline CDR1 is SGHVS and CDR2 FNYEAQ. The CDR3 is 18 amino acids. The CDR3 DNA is TGTGCCAGCAGCCCGAACTCCCGAGGGCGGGGGGGCGTTAATGAGCAGTTCTTC. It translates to CASSPNSRGRGGVNEQFF.

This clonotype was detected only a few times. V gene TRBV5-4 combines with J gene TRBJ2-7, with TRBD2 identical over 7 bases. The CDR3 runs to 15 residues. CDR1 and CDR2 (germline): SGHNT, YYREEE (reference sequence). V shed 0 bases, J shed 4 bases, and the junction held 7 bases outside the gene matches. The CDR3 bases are TGTGCCAGCAGCTTGGGGGTCTTGCGGGAGTACGAGCAGTACTTC. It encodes CASSLGVLREYEQYF.

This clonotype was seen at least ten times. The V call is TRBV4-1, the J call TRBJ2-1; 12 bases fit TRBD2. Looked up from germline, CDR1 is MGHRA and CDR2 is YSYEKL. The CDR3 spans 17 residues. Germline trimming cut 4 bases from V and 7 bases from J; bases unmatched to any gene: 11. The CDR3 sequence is CASSLASGRARENEQFF. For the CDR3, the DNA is TGCGCCAGCAGCCTCGCTAGCGGGAGGGCAAGAGAGAATGAGCAGTTCTTC.

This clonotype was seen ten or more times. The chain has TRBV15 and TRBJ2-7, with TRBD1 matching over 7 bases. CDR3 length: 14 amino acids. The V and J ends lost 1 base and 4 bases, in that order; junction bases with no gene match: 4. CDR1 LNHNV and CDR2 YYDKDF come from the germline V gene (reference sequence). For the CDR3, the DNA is TGTGCCACCAGCAGAGCCGGGACAGCGTACGAGCAGTACTTC. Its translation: CATSRAGTAYEQYF.

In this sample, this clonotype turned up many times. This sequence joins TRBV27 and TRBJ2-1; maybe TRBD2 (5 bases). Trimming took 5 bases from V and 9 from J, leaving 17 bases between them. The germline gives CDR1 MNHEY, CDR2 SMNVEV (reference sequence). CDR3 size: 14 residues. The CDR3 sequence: CASSPRVERGEQFF. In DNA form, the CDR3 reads TGTGCCAGCAGTCCTCGCGTAGAACGGGGTGAGCAGTTCTTC.

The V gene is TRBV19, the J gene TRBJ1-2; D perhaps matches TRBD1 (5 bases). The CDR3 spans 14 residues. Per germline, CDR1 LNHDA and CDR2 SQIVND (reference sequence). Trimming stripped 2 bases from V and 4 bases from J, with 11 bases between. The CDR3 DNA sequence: TGTGCCAGTAGTATAAGGGGATTTGGCTATGGCTACACCTTC. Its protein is CASSIRGFGYGYTF.

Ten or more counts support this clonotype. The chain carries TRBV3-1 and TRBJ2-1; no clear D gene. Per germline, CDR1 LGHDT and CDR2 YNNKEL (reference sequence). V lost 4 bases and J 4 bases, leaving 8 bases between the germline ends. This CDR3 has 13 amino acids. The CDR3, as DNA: TGTGCCAGCAGCCCCCTGGGTTACAATGAGCAGTTCTTC. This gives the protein CASSPLGYNEQFF.

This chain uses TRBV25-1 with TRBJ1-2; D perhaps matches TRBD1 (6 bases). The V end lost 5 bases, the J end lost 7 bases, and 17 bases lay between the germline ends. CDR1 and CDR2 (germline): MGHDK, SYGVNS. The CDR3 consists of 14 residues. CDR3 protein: CASSRAGEGSGYTF. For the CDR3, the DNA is TGTGCCAGCAGTCGGGCAGGGGAAGGATCTGGCTACACCTTC.

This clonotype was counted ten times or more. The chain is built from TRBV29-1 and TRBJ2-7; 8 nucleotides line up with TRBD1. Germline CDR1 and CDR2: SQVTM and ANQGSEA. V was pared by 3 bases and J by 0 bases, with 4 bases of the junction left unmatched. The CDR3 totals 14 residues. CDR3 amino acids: CSVDGQGPSYEQYF. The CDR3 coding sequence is TGCAGCGTTGACGGACAGGGACCCTCCTACGAGCAGTACTTC.

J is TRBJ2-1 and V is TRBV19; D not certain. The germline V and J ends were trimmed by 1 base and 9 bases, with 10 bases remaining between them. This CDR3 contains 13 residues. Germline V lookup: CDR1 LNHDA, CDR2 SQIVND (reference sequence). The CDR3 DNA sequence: TGTGCCAGTAGTATAGCCCTCTCTAGTGAGCAGTTCTTC. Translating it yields CASSIALSSEQFF. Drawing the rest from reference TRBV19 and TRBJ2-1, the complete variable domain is DGGITQSPKYLFRKEGQNVTLSCEQNLNHDAMYWYRQDPGQGLRLIYYSQIVNDFQKGDIAEGYSVSREKKESFPLTVTSAQKNPTAFYLCASSIALSSEQFFGPGTRLTVL.

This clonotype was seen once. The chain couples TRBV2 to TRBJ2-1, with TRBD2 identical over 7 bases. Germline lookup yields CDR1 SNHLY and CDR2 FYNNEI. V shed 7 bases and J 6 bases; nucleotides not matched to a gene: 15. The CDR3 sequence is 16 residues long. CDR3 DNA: TGTGCCAGCATCCTATCTGGCGGGAGTAGGGTCAATGAGCAGTTCTTC. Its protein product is CASILSGGSRVNEQFF.

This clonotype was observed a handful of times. The CDR3 is CAWSVQPWDYGYTF. CDR3 nucleotide sequence: TGTGCCTGGAGTGTACAACCCTGGGACTATGGCTACACCTTC. The V and J genes are TRBV30 and TRBJ1-2; D is ambiguous. Germline V gene lookup returns CDR1 GTSNPN and CDR2 SVGIG (reference sequence). V was shortened by 0 bases and J by 3 bases, with 11 bases between the two germline ends. CDR3 size: 14 residues.

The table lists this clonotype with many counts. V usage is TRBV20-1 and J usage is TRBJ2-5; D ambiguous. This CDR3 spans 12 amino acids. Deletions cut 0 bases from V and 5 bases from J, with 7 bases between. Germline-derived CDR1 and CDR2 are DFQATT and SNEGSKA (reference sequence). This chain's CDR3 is CSARDKLETQYF. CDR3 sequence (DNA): TGCAGTGCTAGAGATAAGTTGGAGACCCAGTACTTC.